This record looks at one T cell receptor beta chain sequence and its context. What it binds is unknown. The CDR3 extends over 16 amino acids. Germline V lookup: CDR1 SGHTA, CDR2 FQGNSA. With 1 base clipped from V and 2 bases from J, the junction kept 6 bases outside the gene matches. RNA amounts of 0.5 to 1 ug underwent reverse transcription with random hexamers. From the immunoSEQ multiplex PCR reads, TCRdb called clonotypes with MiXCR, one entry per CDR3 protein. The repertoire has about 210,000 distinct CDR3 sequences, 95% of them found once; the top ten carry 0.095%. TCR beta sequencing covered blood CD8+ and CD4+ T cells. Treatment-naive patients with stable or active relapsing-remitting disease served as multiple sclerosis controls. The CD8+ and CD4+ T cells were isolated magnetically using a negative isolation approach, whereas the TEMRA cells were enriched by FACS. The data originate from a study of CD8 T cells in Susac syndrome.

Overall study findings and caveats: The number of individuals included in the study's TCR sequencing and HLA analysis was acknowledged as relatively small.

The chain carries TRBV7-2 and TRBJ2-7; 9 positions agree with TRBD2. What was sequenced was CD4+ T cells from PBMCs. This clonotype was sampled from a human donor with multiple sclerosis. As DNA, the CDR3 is TGTGCCAGCAGCTTAGTAGTTAGCGGGGGAACCTACGAGCAGTACTTC. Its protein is CASSLVVSGGTYEQYF.